This T cell receptor (beta chain) comes out of a study of blood T cell repertoires in COVID-19. Study overall: COVID-19 samples collected from the United States, Italy and Spain covered acute and convalescent phases. From T cells, B-cell-depleted T cells, or PBMCs came the material, which was cDNA or gDNA.

CDR1 and CDR2 from the germline V gene are LGHDT and YNNKEL (reference sequence). The CDR3 consists of 11 residues. V was cut by 3 bases and J by 11 bases, with 10 bases left in between. Cohorts were assigned according to the clinical history that participants reported. Per the original methods: Reference gene primer amplification gave estimated nucleated cell counts. Using immunoSEQ multiplex PCR, the repertoire was profiled, and TCRdb retains in-frame clones only, with some absent. V, J and clone size are taken as reported in that table, and D and trimming were inferred from the DNA itself. The data contain 280,000 or so clones, about 85% of them singletons.

This chain uses TRBV3-1 (or the pseudogene TRBV3-2) with TRBJ1-1, with a possible D match to TRBD1 (5 bases). The material sequenced was PBMCs or T cells enriched from blood (not recorded which). The receptor comes from a woman between 45 and 60 years old who had recovered from COVID-19. CDR3 amino acids: CASSQGGDAFF. As DNA, the CDR3 is TGTGCCAGCAGCCAGGGAGGGGATGCTTTCTTT.